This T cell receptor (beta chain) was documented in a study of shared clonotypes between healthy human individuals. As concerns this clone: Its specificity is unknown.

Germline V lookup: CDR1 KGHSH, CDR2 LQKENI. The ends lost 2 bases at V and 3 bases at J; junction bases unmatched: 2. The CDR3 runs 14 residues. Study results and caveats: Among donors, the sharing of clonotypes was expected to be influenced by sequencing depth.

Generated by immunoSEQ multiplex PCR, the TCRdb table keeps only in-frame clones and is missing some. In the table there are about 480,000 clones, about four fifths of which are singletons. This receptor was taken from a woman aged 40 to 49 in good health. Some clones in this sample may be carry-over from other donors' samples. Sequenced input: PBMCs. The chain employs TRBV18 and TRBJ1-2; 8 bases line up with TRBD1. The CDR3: CASSPTGGDYGYTF. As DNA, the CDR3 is TGTGCCAGCTCACCAACAGGGGGGGACTATGGCTACACCTTC.